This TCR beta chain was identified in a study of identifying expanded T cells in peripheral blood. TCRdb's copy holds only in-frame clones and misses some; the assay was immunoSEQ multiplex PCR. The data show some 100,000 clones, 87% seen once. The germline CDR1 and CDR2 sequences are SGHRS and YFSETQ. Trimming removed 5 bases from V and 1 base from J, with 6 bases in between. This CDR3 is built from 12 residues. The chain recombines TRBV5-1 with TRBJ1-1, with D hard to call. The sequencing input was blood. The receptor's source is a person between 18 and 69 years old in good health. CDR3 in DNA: TGCGCCAGCAGTTCGGGGAACACTGAAGCTTTCTTT. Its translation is CASSSGNTEAFF.